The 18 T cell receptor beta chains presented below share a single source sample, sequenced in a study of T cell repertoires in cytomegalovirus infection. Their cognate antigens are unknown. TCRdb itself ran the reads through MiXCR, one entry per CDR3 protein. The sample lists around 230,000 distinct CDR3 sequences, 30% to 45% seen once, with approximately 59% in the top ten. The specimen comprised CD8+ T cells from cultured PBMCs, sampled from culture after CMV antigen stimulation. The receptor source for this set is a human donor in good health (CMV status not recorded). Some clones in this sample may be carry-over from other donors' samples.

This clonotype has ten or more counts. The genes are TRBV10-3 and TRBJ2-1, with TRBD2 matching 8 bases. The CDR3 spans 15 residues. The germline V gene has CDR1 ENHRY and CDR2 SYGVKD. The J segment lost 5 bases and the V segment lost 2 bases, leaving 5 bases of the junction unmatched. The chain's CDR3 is CAISEKAGDNNEQFF. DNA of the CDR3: TGTGCCATCAGTGAGAAAGCGGGGGATAACAATGAGCAGTTCTTC.

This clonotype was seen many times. Here the CDR3 reads CASSFKVSGTTRSSPYEQYF. The CDR3 nucleotides are TGTGCCAGCAGCTTCAAGGTTTCCGGGACAACTCGCTCTTCACCCTACGAGCAGTACTTC. V is TRBV7-2 and J is TRBJ2-7; tentative D call: TRBD1 (6 bases). Trimming shortened V by 3 bases and J by 2 bases, and 29 bases separated the two germline ends. The CDR3 covers 20 residues. Germline CDR1 is SGHTA and CDR2 is FQGNSA.

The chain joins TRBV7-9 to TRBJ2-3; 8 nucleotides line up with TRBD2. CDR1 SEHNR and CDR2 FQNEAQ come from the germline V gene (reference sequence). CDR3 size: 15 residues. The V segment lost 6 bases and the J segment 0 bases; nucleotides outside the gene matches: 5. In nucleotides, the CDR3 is TGTGCCAGCAGGGATAGCGGGATAAGCACAGATACGCAGTATTTT. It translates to CASRDSGISTDTQYF. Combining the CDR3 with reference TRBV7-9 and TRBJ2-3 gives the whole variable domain DTGVSQNPRHKITKRGQNVTFRCDPISEHNRLYWYRQTLGQGPEFLTYFQNEAQLEKSRLLSDRFSAERPKGSFSTLEIQRTEQGDSAMYLCASRDSGISTDTQYFGPGTRLTVL.

The CDR3 sequence is CASTVGPMNTEAFF. CDR3 coding DNA: TGTGCCAGCACCGTGGGACCCATGAACACTGAAGCTTTCTTT. The rearrangement uses TRBV25-1 and TRBJ1-1; the D gene is possibly TRBD1 (5 bases). The V and J ends lost 7 bases and 0 bases respectively, with 12 bases between them. This CDR3 has 14 amino acids. Germline lookup yields CDR1 MGHDK and CDR2 SYGVNS.

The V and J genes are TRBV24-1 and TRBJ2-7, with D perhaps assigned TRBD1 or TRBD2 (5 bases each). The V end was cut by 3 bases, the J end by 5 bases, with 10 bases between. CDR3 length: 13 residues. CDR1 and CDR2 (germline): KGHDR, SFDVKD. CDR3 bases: TGTGCCACCAGTGATAGTCAGGGACACGAGCAGTACTTC. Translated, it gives CATSDSQGHEQYF.

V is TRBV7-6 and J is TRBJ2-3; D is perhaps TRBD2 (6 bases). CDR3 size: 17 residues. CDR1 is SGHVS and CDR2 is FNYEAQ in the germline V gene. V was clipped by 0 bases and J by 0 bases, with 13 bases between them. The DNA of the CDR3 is TGTGCCAGCAGCTTAGCGTTAGGACTAACCAGCACAGATACGCAGTATTTT. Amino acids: CASSLALGLTSTDTQYF.

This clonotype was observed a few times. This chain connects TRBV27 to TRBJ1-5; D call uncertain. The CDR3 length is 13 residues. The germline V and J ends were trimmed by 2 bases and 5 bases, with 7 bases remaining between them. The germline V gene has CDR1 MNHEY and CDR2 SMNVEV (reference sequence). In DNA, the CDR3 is TGTGCCAGCAGTTTAGTAGGGTATCAGCCCCAGCATTTT. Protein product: CASSLVGYQPQHF.

CDR3 in amino acids: CASSIDSNYEQYF. CDR3 nucleotides: TGTGCCAGTAGTATAGATTCCAACTACGAGCAGTACTTC. The chain joins TRBV19 to TRBJ2-7; D uncertain. Trimming removed 0 bases at V and 3 bases at J, with 6 bases between. Germline V CDR1 and CDR2: LNHDA, SQIVND (reference sequence). This CDR3 has 13 amino acids. The complete variable domain, with remaining parts taken from reference TRBV19 and TRBJ2-7, reads DGGITQSPKYLFRKEGQNVTLSCEQNLNHDAMYWYRQDPGQGLRLIYYSQIVNDFQKGDIAEGYSVSREKKESFPLTVTSAQKNPTAFYLCASSIDSNYEQYFGPGTRLTVT.

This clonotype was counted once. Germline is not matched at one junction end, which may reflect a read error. The CDR3 DNA reads as TGTGCCAGCAGTTTCGGCGGGTTT. Translation gives CASSFGGF. The chain recombines TRBV12-3 or TRBV12-4 with TRBJ1-3, with unresolved D. The CDR3 covers 8 residues.

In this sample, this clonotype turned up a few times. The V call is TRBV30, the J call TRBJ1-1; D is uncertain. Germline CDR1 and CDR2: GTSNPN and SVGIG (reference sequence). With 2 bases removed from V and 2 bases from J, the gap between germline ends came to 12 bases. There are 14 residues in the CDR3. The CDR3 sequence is CAWSTVSLNTEAFF. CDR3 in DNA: TGTGCCTGGAGTACCGTCTCCTTAAACACTGAAGCTTTCTTT.

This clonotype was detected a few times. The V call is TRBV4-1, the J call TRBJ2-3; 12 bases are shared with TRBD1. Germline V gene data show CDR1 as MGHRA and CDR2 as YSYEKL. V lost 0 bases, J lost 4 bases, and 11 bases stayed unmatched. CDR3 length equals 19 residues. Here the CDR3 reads CASSQDYLTGTGGSDTQYF. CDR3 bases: TGCGCCAGCAGCCAAGATTACCTGACCGGGACAGGGGGCTCAGATACGCAGTATTTT.

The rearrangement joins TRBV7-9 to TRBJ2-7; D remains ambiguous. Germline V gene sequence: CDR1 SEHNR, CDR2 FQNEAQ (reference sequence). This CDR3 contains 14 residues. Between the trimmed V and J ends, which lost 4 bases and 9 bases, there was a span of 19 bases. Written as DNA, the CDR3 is TGTGCCAGCAGCTCCGACCAGCCCAGGATCGTGCAGTACTTC. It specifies CASSSDQPRIVQYF.

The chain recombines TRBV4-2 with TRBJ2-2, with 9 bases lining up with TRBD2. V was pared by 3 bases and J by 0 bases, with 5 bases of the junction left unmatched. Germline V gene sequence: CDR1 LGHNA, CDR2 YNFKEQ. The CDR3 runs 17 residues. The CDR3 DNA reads TGTGCCAGCAGCCAGTCGATAGCGGGGGCGAACACCGGGGAGCTGTTTTTT. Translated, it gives CASSQSIAGANTGELFF.

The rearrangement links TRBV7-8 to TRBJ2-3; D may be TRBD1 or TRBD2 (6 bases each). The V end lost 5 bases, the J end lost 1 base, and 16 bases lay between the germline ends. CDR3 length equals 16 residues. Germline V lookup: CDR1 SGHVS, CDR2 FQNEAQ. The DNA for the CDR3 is TGTGCCAGCAGCCACCTCGCAGGGGAGGGCACAGATACGCAGTATTTT. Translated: CASSHLAGEGTDTQYF.

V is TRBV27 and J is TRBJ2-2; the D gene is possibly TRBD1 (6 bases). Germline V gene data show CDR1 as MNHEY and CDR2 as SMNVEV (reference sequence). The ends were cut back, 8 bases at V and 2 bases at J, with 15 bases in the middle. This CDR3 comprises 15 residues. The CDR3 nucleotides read TGTGCCAGCGGGCACAGGGTGTCTAACACCGGGGAGCTGTTTTTT. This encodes CASGHRVSNTGELFF.

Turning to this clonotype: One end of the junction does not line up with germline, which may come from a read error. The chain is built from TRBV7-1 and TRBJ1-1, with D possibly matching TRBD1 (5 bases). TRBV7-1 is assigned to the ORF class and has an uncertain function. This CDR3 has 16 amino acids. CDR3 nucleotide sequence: TGTGCCAGCAGCTTACATGATAGGGGTAGTAGGACTGAAGATTTCTTT. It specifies CASSLHDRGSRTEDFF.

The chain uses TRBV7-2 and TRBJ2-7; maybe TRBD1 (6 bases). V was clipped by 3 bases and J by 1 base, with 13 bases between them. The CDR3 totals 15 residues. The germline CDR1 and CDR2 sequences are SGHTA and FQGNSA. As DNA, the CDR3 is TGTGCCAGCAGCTTGGAGCTTAGGGGGTCCTACGAGCAGTACTTC. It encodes CASSLELRGSYEQYF.

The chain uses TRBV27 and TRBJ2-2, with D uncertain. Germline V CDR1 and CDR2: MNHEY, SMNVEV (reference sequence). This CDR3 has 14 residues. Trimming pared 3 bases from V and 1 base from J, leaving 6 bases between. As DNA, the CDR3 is TGTGCCAGCAGTTTTGAGGTGAACACCGGGGAGCTGTTTTTT. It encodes CASSFEVNTGELFF.